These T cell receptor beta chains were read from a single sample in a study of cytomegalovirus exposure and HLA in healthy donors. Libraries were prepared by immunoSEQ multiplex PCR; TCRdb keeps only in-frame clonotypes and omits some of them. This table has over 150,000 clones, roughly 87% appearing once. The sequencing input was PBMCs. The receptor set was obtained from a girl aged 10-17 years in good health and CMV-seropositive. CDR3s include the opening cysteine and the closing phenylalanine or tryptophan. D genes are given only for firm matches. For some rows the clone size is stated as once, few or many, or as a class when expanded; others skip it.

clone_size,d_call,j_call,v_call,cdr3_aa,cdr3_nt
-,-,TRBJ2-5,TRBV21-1,CASTVLAEYQETQYF,TGTGCCAGCACAGTACTAGCGGAGTACCAAGAGACCCAGTACTTC
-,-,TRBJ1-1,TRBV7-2,CASSTNRNTEAFF,TGTGCCAGCAGCACAAACAGAAACACTGAAGCTTTCTTT
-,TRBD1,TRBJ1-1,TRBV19,CASSIDSDRGMNTEAFF,TGTGCCAGTAGTATAGATTCGGACAGGGGGATGAACACTGAAGCTTTCTTT
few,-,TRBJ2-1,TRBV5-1,CASSLRTANEQFF,TGCGCCAGCAGCTTAAGGACTGCCAATGAGCAGTTCTTC
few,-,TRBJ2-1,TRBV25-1,CASSWGGTLYNEQFF,TGTGCCAGCAGTTGGGGCGGGACCCTCTACAATGAGCAGTTCTTC
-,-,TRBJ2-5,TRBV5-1,CASSPGTAGAETQYF,TGCGCCAGCAGCCCGGGCACAGCAGGGGCGGAGACCCAGTACTTC
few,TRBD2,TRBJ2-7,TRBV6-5,CASSYSGGSSYEQYF,TGTGCCAGCAGTTACTCCGGGGGGTCCTCCTACGAGCAGTACTTC
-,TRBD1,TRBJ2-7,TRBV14,CASSQDGTGIYEQYF,TGTGCCAGCAGCCAAGACGGGACAGGGATATACGAGCAGTACTTC
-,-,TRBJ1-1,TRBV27,CASSLFRVIMNTEAFF,TGTGCCAGCAGTTTATTCCGGGTGATCATGAACACTGAAGCTTTCTTT
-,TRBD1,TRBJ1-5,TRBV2,CASSGTGGNQPQHF,TGTGCCAGCAGTGGGACAGGGGGGAATCAGCCCCAGCATTTT
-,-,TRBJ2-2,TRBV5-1,CASSPPGGGFNTGELFF,TGCGCCAGCAGCCCCCCGGGGGGCGGGTTTAACACCGGGGAGCTGTTTTTT
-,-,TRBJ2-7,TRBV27,CASSIRRAYEQYF,TGTGCCAGCAGTATCCGGAGGGCCTACGAGCAGTACTTC
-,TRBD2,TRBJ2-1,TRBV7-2,CASSPSAGGTYNEQFF,TGTGCCAGCAGCCCCTCAGCCGGGGGGACCTACAATGAGCAGTTCTTC
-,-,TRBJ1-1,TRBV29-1,CSANPGEAFF,TGCAGCGCCAACCCCGGTGAAGCTTTCTTT
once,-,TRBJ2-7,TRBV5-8,CASSLDRGEQYF,TGTGCCAGCAGCTTGGATCGGGGAGAGCAGTACTTC
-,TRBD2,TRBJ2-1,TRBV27,CASSPLSAGGLNEQFF,TGTGCCAGCAGCCCACTCTCAGCGGGGGGCCTCAATGAGCAGTTCTTC
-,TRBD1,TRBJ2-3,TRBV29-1,CSGGQGQTDTQYF,TGCAGCGGTGGACAGGGGCAAACAGATACGCAGTATTTT
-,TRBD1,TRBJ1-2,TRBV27,CASSSPYRGTYGYTF,TGTGCCAGCAGTTCCCCCTACAGGGGCACCTATGGCTACACCTTC
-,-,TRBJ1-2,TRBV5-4,CATRLLIDYGYTF,TGTGCCACCCGACTCCTCATTGACTATGGCTACACCTTC
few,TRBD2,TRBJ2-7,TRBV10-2,CASEQSTLAEYEQYF,TGCGCCAGCGAACAGTCCACCCTAGCGGAGTACGAGCAGTACTTC
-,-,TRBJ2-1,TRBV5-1,CASSLEDRTSYNEQFF,TGCGCCAGCAGCTTGGAGGACAGAACCTCCTACAATGAGCAGTTCTTC
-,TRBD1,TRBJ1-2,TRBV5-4,CASSLAQTGDYGYTF,TGTGCCAGCAGCTTGGCCCAGACAGGGGACTATGGCTACACCTTC
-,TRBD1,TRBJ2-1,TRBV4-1,CASSSGTGYNEQFF,TGCGCCAGCAGCTCAGGGACAGGTTACAATGAGCAGTTCTTC
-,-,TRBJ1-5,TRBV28,CASSLEGTQNQPQHF,TGTGCCAGCAGTTTGGAAGGGACTCAAAATCAGCCCCAGCATTTT
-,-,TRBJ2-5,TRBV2,CASSDQETQYF,TGTGCCAGCAGCGACCAAGAGACCCAGTACTTC
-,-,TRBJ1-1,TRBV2,CASSVRGAQGGEAFF,TGTGCCAGCAGTGTGCGGGGGGCTCAAGGGGGAGAAGCTTTCTTT
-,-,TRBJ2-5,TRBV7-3,CASSFGGGARTGGETQYF,TGTGCCAGCAGCTTTGGGGGGGGCGCCCGCACTGGAGGAGAGACCCAGTACTTC